This is a list of T cell receptor beta chains from one sample in a study of tumor-infiltrating lymphocytes in primary liver carcinoma. One entry per CDR3 protein, called by TCRdb with MiXCR from the multiplex PCR reads. The data contain about 99,000 distinct CDR3 sequences, roughly 69% of them singletons. The source material was liver tumor tissue from sampling region 5. The receptors stem from a woman aged 60-75 years with primary liver carcinoma and hepatitis B virus infection. Both conserved end residues are part of each CDR3. A D gene is named only where the DNA matches it firmly. Only some rows state a clone size, as once, few, many or a class for expanded clones.

- | - | TRBJ2-3 | TRBV29-1 | CSVSLQDMQYF | TGCAGCGTTTCCCTCCAGGATATGCAGTATTTT
- | TRBD2 | TRBJ2-7 | TRBV5-6 | CASSSRIAGPYEQYF | TGTGCCAGCAGCTCCCGAATAGCGGGCCCCTACGAGCAGTACTTC
- | TRBD2 | TRBJ2-7 | TRBV11-2 | CASSPNFPREGPYEQYF | TGTGCCAGCAGCCCCAACTTCCCTCGGGAGGGCCCCTACGAACAGTACTTC
many | - | TRBJ2-5 | TRBV5-1 | CASSQYGLSQETQYF | TGCGCCAGCAGCCAGTACGGACTGAGCCAAGAGACCCAGTACTTC
- | - | TRBJ2-7 | TRBV2 | CASTLFLDRGPYF | TGTGCCAGCACCCTGTTCTTAGACCGGGGTCCGTACTTC
- | - | TRBJ2-1 | TRBV6-5 | CASSYSPSTYNGRFF | TGTGCCAGCAGTTACTCGCCCTCTACCTACAATGGGCGGTTCTTC
- | TRBD2 | TRBJ2-1 | TRBV5-4 | CAISPGAGSSYNEQFF | TGTGCCATCAGCCCGGGAGCGGGGAGCTCCTACAACGAGCAGTTCTTC
- | - | TRBJ2-2 | TRBV11-2 | CAISLNRTGELSF | TGTGCCATCAGCTTAAATAGGACTGGGGAGCTGTCTTTT
- | TRBD2 | TRBJ2-1 | TRBV7-3 | CTSSFGLAGVGEQFF | TGTACCAGCAGCTTTGGTCTAGCGGGAGTCGGGGAGCAGTTCTTC
- | - | TRBJ1-1 | TRBV29-1 | CSVRSDGTANAEAFF | TGCAGCGTAAGATCAGACGGGACGGCGAACGCTGAAGCTTTCTTT
- | - | TRBJ1-6 | TRBV5-5 | CASNARISPYNSPLHF | TGTGCCAGCAACGCTAGGATCAGCCCCTATAATTCACCCCTCCACTTT
- | TRBD2 | TRBJ2-7 | TRBV27 | CASSRGGVGSSYEQYF | TGTGCCAGCAGCCGCGGGGGGGTGGGAAGCTCCTACGAGCAGTACTTC
few | - | TRBJ1-1 | TRBV18 | CASSPLSTGLNTEAFF | TGTGCCAGCTCACCGTTATCGACAGGTTTGAACACTGAAGCTTTCTTT
many | TRBD1 | TRBJ1-2 | TRBV7-9 | CASSYGTGGYGYTF | TGTGCCAGCAGCTACGGGACAGGCGGGTATGGCTACACCTTC
- | TRBD2 | TRBJ2-7 | TRBV7-8 | CASGHREGWNEQYF | TGTGCCAGCGGCCACCGGGAGGGGTGGAATGAGCAGTACTTC
- | - | TRBJ2-5 | TRBV11-2 | CAGSPTREYQETQYF | TGCGCCGGCAGCCCCACTAGGGAGTACCAAGAGACCCAGTACTTC
- | TRBD1 | TRBJ2-2 | TRBV6-1 | CASTRRTGSYTGELLF | TGTGCCAGCACCCGGAGGACAGGAAGTTACACCGGGGAGCTGTTGTTT
many | - | TRBJ2-5 | TRBV6-1 | CASSDSPLMAQYF | TGTGCCAGCAGTGACTCTCCCCTTATGGCCCAGTACTTC
- | - | TRBJ2-3 | TRBV5-8 | CASSLGTEGITDTQYF | TGTGCCAGCAGCTTGGGAACAGAGGGCATCACAGATACGCAGTATTTT
- | - | TRBJ1-6 | TRBV11-1 | CGSSRLGNPPLHF | TGTGGCAGCAGCCGCCTGGGGAATCCACCCCTCCACTTT
- | - | TRBJ2-1 | TRBV6-6 | CATSYPNEHFF | TGTGCCACCAGTTATCCTAATGAGCATTTCTTC
few | - | TRBJ2-5 | TRBV7-2 | CASSLRSRETQYF | TGTGCCAGCAGCTTAAGAAGTAGAGAGACCCAGTACTTC
- | - | TRBJ1-1 | TRBV7-2 | CASSLGPLNTEAFF | TGCGCCAGCAGCTTGGGCCCGTTGAACACTGAAGCTTTCTTT
many | - | TRBJ1-5 | TRBV28 | CASSPGSRGQPQHF | TGTGCCAGCAGTCCGGGGTCGCGGGGGCAGCCCCAGCATTTT
- | - | TRBJ2-1 | TRBV11-3 | CVSSSRRARTTGNEQFF | TGTGTCAGCAGCTCCCGGAGGGCGCGGACCACGGGCAATGAGCAGTTCTTC
- | - | TRBJ2-1 | TRBV24-1 | CATSEGGSYNEHFF | TGTGCCACCAGTGAGGGCGGGTCCTACAATGAGCACTTCTTC
many | - | TRBJ1-2 | TRBV7-9 | CASSSTTATGYGYTF | TGTGCCAGCAGCTCAACGACGGCTACGGGGTATGGCTACACCTTC
- | - | TRBJ2-3 | TRBV6-1 | CTSSVGAGMADTQYF | TGTACCAGCAGTGTAGGGGCGGGAATGGCAGATACGCAGTATTTT
- | TRBD1 | TRBJ1-1 | TRBV13 | CASSPVQDRGGYTKAFF | TGTGCCAGCAGCCCCGTGCAAGACAGGGGAGGTTACACTAAAGCTTTCTTT
- | TRBD1 | TRBJ2-7 | TRBV11-3 | CVSSPGTGGNYELYF | TGTGTCAGCAGCCCAGGGACAGGGGGCAACTACGAGCTGTACTTC
few | - | TRBJ2-7 | TRBV6-5 | CANSTTPTSYEQYF | TGTGCCAACAGTACCACTCCCACCTCCTATGAGCAGTACTTC
- | - | TRBJ2-1 | TRBV12-3/TRBV12-4 | CAISKVRGDYNEQFF | TGTGCCATCAGTAAGGTTAGGGGGGATTACAATGAGCAGTTCTTC
- | - | TRBJ1-4 | TRBV11-1 | CANSSIEINEKLFF | TGTGCCAACAGCTCAATAGAGATCAATGAAAAACTGTTTTTT
few | - | TRBJ2-3 | TRBV28 | CASIDSADTQYF | TGTGCCAGCATAGATAGCGCAGATACGCAGTATTTT
- | TRBD2 | TRBJ2-7 | TRBV5-1 | CANSSGTSVGHELYF | TGCGCCAACAGCTCAGGGACTAGCGTCGGTCACGAGCTGTACTTC
- | - | TRBJ1-2 | TRBV11-2 | CTSSLVRNYGYTF | TGTACCAGCAGCTTGGTCAGGAACTATGGCTACACCTTC
once | - | TRBJ1-6 | TRBV11-2 | CTSSLDRRGGPPLHF | TGTACCAGCAGCTTAGATCGGAGGGGAGGACCGCCCCTCCACTTT
- | TRBD2 | TRBJ2-1 | TRBV25-1 | CANSEREYNEQFF | TGTGCCAACAGTGAGCGGGAGTACAATGAACAGTTCTTC
- | TRBD2 | TRBJ2-1 | TRBV11-3 | CANSAGQGGLAGGFNERIF | TGTGCCAACAGCGCCGGACAGGGGGGACTAGCGGGAGGATTCAATGAGCGGATCTTC
- | TRBD1 | TRBJ1-4 | TRBV7-9 | CASGGQGPNEKLFF | TGTGCCAGCGGAGGACAGGGACCTAATGAAAAACTGTTTTTT
- | - | TRBJ2-2 | TRBV29-1 | CSAAERANTGEPFF | TGCAGCGCGGCGGAACGGGCGAACACCGGGGAGCCGTTTTTT
- | TRBD1 | TRBJ1-1 | TRBV11-2 | CVSSVTGDTEAFF | TGTGTCAGCAGCGTCACAGGGGACACTGAAGCTTTCTTT
- | TRBD2 | TRBJ2-1 | TRBV11-2 | CAISLGFLADYNEQFF | TGCGCCATCAGCTTAGGTTTTCTAGCGGACTACAATGAACAGTTCTTC
many | - | TRBJ2-1 | TRBV5-1 | CASSLGGFSYNEQFF | TGCGCCAGCAGCTTGGGCGGTTTCTCCTACAATGAGCAGTTCTTC
few | - | TRBJ2-1 | TRBV24-1 | CATSEGGSYNEQFF | TGTGCCACCAGTGAGGGCGGGTCCTACAATGAGCAGTTCTTC
- | - | TRBJ2-2 | TRBV12-3/TRBV12-4 | CASCLEMDEELFF | TGTGCCAGCTGTTTAGAGATGGACGAGGAGCTGTTTTTT
- | - | TRBJ1-5 | TRBV21-1 | CATINGLRSQPQHF | TGTGCCACCATTAATGGGTTAAGGAGTCAGCCCCAGCATTTT
- | - | TRBJ1-5 | TRBV29-1 | CSLSDMRNQPQHF | TGCAGCCTTTCAGACATGCGCAATCAGCCCCAGCATTTT
- | TRBD1 | TRBJ2-1 | TRBV11-2 | CASSLTHGQEYRGEQSF | TGTGCCAGCAGCTTAACCCACGGGCAGGAGTACAGGGGTGAGCAGTCCTTC
few | - | TRBJ2-5 | TRBV5-1 | CASSLEGRIQETQYF | TGCGCCAGCAGCTTGGAGGGCAGGATCCAAGAGACCCAGTACTTC
- | - | TRBJ2-3 | TRBV12-3/TRBV12-4 | CACSFGAGMGTDTQYF | TGTGCCTGCAGTTTCGGCGCGGGAATGGGCACAGACACGCAGTATTTT
- | - | TRBJ2-1 | TRBV11-2 | CAISFDNEQFF | TGTGCCATCAGCTTCGACAATGAACAGTTCTTC
once | - | TRBJ2-1 | TRBV11-2 | CARSAGSYDEQFF | TGTGCCAGAAGTGCCGGGAGCTACGATGAGCAGTTCTTC
few | TRBD1 | TRBJ2-5 | TRBV5-1 | CASIGQPGGQETQYF | TGCGCCAGCATCGGCCAACCAGGGGGTCAAGAGACCCAGTACTTC